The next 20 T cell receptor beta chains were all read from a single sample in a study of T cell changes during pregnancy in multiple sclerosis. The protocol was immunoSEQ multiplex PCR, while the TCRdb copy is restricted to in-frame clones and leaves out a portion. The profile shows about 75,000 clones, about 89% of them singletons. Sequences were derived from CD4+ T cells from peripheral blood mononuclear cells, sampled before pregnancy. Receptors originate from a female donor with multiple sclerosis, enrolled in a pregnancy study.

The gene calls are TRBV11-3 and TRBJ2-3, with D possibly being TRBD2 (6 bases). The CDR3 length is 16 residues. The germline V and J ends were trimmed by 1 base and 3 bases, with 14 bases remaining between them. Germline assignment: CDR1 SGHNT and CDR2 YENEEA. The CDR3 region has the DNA TGTGCCAGCAGCTTAGGGAGGAGGGGTTTGACAGATACGCAGTATTTT. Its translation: CASSLGRRGLTDTQYF.

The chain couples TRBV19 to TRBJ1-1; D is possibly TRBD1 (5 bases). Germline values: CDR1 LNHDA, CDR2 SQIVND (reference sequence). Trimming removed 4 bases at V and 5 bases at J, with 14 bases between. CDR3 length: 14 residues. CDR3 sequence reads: CASSKMGGKTEAFF. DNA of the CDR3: TGTGCCAGTAGTAAGATGGGGGGGAAGACTGAAGCTTTCTTT.

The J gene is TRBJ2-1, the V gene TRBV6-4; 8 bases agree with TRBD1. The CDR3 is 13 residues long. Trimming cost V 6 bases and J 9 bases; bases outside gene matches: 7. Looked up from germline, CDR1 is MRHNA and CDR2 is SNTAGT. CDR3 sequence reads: CASSQGAWGEQFF. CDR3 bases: TGTGCCAGCAGCCAGGGGGCATGGGGTGAGCAGTTCTTC.

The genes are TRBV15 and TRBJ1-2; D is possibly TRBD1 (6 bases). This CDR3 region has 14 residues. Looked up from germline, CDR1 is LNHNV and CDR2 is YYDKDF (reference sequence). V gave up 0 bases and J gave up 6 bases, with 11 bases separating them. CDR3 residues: CATSRDSGEHGYTF. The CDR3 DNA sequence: TGTGCCACCAGCAGAGATTCAGGGGAACATGGCTACACCTTC.

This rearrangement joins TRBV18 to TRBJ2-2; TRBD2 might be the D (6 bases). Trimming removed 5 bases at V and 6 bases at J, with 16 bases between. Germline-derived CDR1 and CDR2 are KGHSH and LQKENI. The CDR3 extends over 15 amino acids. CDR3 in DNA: TGTGCCAGCTCAGTAGGCGGCGGGATCTCCGGGGAGCTGTTTTTT. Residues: CASSVGGGISGELFF.

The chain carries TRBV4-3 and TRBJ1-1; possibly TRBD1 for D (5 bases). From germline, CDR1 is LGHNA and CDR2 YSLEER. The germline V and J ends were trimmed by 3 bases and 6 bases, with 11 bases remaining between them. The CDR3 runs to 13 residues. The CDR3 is CASSHDRGSEAFF. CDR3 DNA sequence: TGCGCCAGCAGCCATGATAGGGGTTCTGAAGCTTTCTTT.

CDR3 protein: CASSEYNYEQYF. As DNA, the CDR3 is TGTGCCAGCAGTGAATATAACTACGAGCAGTACTTC. This chain links TRBV25-1 with TRBJ2-7; D gene uncertain. The CDR3 has 12 amino acids. CDR1 MGHDK and CDR2 SYGVNS come from the germline V gene. The germline V and J ends were trimmed by 0 bases and 3 bases, with 3 bases remaining between them.

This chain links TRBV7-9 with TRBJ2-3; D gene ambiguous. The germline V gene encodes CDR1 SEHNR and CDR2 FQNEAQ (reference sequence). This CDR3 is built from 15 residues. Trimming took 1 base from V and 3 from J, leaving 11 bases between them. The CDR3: CASSLGARSTDTQYF. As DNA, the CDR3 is TGTGCCAGCAGCTTAGGGGCCAGGTCAACAGATACGCAGTATTTT.

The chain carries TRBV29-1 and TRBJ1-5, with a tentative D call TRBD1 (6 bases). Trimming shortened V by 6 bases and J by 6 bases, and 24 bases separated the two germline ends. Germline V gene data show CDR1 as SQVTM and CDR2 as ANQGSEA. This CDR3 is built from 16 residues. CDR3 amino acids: CSVGQRPAVFCQPQHF. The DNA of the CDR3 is TGCAGCGTAGGACAGCGCCCAGCGGTTTTCTGTCAGCCCCAGCATTTT. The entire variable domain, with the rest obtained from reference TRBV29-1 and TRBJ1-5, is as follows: SAVISQKPSRDICQRGTSLTIQCQVDSQVTMMFWYRQQPGQSLTLIATANQGSEATYESGFVIDKFPISRPNLTFSTLTVSNMSPEDSSIYLCSVGQRPAVFCQPQHFGDGTRLSIL.

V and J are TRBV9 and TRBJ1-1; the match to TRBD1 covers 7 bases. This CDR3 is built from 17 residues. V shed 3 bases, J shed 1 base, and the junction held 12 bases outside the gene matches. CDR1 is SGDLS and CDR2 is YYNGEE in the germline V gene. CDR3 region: CASSDRQGSIGNTEAFF. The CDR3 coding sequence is TGTGCCAGCAGCGATCGACAGGGTTCAATCGGGAACACTGAAGCTTTCTTT.

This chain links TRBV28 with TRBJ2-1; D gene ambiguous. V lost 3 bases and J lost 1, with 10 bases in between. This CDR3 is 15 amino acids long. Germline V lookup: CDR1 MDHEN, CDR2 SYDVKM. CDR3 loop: CASSFLALSYNEQFF. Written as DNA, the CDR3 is TGTGCCAGCAGTTTCTTAGCTCTATCCTACAATGAGCAGTTCTTC.

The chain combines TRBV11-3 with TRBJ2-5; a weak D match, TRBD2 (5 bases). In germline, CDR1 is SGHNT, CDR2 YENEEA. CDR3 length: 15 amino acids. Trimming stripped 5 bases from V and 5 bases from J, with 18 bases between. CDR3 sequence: CASSLPSGFGETQYF. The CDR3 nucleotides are TGTGCCAGCAGCCTCCCCTCGGGGTTTGGGGAGACCCAGTACTTC. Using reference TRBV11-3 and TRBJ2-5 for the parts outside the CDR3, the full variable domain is EAGVVQSPRYKIIEKKQPVAFWCNPISGHNTLYWYLQNLGQGPELLIRYENEEAVDDSQLPKDRFSAERLKGVDSTLKIQPAELGDSAVYLCASSLPSGFGETQYFGPGTRLLVL.

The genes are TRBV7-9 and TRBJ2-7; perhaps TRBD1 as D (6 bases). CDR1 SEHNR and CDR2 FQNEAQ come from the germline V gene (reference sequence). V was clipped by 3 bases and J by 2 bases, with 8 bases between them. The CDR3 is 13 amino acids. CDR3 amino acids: CASSLAGAYEQYF. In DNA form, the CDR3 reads TGTGCCAGCAGCTTGGCAGGGGCCTACGAGCAGTACTTC.

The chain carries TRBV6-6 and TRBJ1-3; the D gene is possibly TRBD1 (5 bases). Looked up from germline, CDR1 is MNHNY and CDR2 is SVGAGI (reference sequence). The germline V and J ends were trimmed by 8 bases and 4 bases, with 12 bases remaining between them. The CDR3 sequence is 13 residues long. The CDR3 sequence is CASERDLGNTIYF. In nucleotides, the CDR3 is TGTGCCAGCGAGCGGGACCTAGGAAACACCATATATTTT.

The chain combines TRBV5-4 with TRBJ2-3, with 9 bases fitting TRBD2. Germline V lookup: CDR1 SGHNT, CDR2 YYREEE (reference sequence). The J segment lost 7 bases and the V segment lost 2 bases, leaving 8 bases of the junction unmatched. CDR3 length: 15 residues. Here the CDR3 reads CASSFGSGGGHTQYF. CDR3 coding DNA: TGTGCCAGCAGCTTCGGTAGCGGGGGAGGCCATACGCAGTATTTT. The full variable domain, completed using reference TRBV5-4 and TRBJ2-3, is ETGVTQSPTHLIKTRGQQVTLRCSSQSGHNTVSWYQQALGQGPQFIFQYYREEENGRGNFPPRFSGLQFPNYSSELNVNALELDDSALYLCASSFGSGGGHTQYFGPGTRLTVL.

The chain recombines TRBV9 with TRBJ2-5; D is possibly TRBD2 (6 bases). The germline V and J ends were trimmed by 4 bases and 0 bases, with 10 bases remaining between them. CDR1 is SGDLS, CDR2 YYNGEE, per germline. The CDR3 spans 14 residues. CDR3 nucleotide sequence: TGTGCCAGCAGCCCCCGGGGGTACCAAGAGACCCAGTACTTC. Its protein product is CASSPRGYQETQYF.

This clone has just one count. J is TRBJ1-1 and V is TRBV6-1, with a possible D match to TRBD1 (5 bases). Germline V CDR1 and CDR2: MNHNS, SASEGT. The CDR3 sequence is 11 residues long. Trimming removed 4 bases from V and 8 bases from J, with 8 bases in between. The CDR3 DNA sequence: TGTGCCAGCAGTGGACAGCTCGAAGCTTTCTTT. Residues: CASSGQLEAFF.

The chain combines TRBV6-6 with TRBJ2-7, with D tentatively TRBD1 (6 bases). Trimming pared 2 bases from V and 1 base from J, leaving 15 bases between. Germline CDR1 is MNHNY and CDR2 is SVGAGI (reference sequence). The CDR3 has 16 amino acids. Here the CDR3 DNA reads TGTGCCAGCAGTTACGGTGGGGGCTACAGTTCCTACGAGCAGTACTTC. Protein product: CASSYGGGYSSYEQYF.

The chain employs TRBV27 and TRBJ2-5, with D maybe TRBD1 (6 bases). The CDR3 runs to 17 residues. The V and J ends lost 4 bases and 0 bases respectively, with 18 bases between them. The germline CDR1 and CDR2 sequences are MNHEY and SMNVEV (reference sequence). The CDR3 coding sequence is TGTGCCAGCAGTTCCCTACGATTCCGGGACAACCAAGAGACCCAGTACTTC. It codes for CASSSLRFRDNQETQYF.

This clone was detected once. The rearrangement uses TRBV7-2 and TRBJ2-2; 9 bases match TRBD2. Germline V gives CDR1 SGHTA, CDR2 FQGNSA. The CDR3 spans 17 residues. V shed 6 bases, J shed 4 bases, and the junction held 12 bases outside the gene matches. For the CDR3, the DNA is TGTGCCAGCAGTTTTCCCCGTAGCGGGGGTGTCACCGGGGAGCTGTTTTTT. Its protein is CASSFPRSGGVTGELFF.